The clone carrying this T cell receptor (beta chain) was detected only a few times. Assay used: immunoSEQ multiplex PCR; TCRdb lists only in-frame clones, some missing. The table shows some 150,000 clones, with 90% to 95% occurring only once. This entry comes from a study of T cell responses to AZD1222 COVID-19 vaccine. V lost 4 bases to trimming and J lost 0 bases; unmatched junction nucleotides: 4. Per the germline V gene, CDR1 is MGHRA and CDR2 is YSYEKL. CDR3 length equals 17 residues. This TCR was recovered from an adult in good health. V gene TRBV4-1 combines with J gene TRBJ2-1; 12 bases are a match to TRBD2. The specimen comprised peripheral blood, sampled on day 0 of AZD1222 vaccination. The CDR3 DNA follows: TGCGCCAGCAGCCCTAGCGGGGGGGCCAGCTCCTACAATGAGCAGTTCTTC. Translating gives CASSPSGGASSYNEQFF.